Listed here are 27 T cell receptor beta chains from one sample, sequenced in a study of blood T cell repertoires in COVID-19. TCRdb's table, derived via immunoSEQ multiplex PCR, lists solely in-frame clones and lacks some. Of under 200,000 clones listed, approximately 91% are singletons. The sequenced sample consisted of PBMCs or T cells enriched from blood (not recorded which). Receptor source: a woman younger than 30 who had recovered from COVID-19.

The chain uses TRBV4-2 and TRBJ2-5; 11 bases line up with TRBD2. CDR1 and CDR2 (germline): LGHNA, YNFKEQ. Trimming cost V 1 base and J 4 bases; bases outside gene matches: 8. CDR3 size: 17 residues. As DNA, the CDR3 is TGTGCCAGCAGCCAAGGGATAGCGGGAGGGGTGGGAGAGACCCAGTACTTC. Amino acid sequence: CASSQGIAGGVGETQYF.

The gene calls are TRBV11-2 and TRBJ1-2, with D tentatively TRBD1 (5 bases). Trimming stripped 0 bases from V and 5 bases from J, with 16 bases between. CDR1 is SGHAT and CDR2 is FQNNGV in the germline V gene. The CDR3 spans 16 residues. This chain's CDR3 is CASSLDSVGRVYGYTF. The CDR3, as DNA: TGTGCCAGCAGCTTAGATTCCGTCGGCAGGGTTTATGGCTACACCTTC. The whole variable domain, remainder taken from reference TRBV11-2 and TRBJ1-2, is EAGVAQSPRYKIIEKRQSVAFWCNPISGHATLYWYQQILGQGPKLLIQFQNNGVVDDSQLPKDRFSAERLKGVDSTLKIQPAKLEDSAVYLCASSLDSVGRVYGYTFGSGTRLTVV.

The chain carries TRBV6-6 and TRBJ2-7, with D uncertain. There are 11 residues in the CDR3. CDR1 is MNHNY and CDR2 is SVGAGI in the germline V gene (reference sequence). Trimming shortened V by 5 bases and J by 4 bases, and 6 bases separated the two germline ends. The CDR3 spells CASSLLYEQYF. The CDR3 nucleotides are TGTGCCAGCAGTCTTCTATACGAGCAGTACTTC.

The chain combines TRBV12-3 or TRBV12-4 with TRBJ2-2; no firm D call. V was pared by 5 bases and J by 5 bases, with 6 bases between. CDR3 length: 12 residues. CDR3 region: CASSRSTGELFF. Written as DNA, the CDR3 is TGTGCCAGCAGTCGGAGTACCGGGGAGCTGTTTTTT.

As for this clone: A junction boundary mismatches the germline segment, possibly from a read error. The sample has other DNA sequences that encode this CDR3 too. The CDR3 protein is CACGTSGAYNEQFF. The CDR3 DNA reads as TGCGCCTGTGGGACTAGCGGCGCCTACAATGAGCAGTTCTTC. V and J are TRBV30 and TRBJ2-1; 11 nucleotides align to TRBD2. The CDR3 is 14 residues long. Germline V gene data show CDR1 as GTSNPN and CDR2 as SVGIG (reference sequence).

The genes are TRBV5-1 and TRBJ1-1, with D maybe TRBD1 (5 bases). The CDR3 covers 14 residues. Trimming removed 0 bases from V and 3 bases from J, with 9 bases in between. Germline-derived CDR1 and CDR2 are SGHRS and YFSETQ. CDR3 sequence (DNA): TGCGCCAGCAGCTTGGAGGGGAGGGACACTGAAGCTTTCTTT. Translation: CASSLEGRDTEAFF.

The gene calls are TRBV5-1 and TRBJ2-7; D unclear. Germline V gives CDR1 SGHRS, CDR2 YFSETQ. CDR3 length equals 12 residues. Between the trimmed V and J ends, which lost 5 bases and 4 bases, there was a span of 10 bases. Written as DNA, the CDR3 is TGCGCCAGCAGTCTCGGAGTTTACGAGCAGTACTTC. Its protein product is CASSLGVYEQYF. Full variable domain (rest looked up from reference TRBV5-1 and TRBJ2-7): KAGVTQTPRYLIKTRGQQVTLSCSPISGHRSVSWYQQTPGQGLQFLFEYFSETQRNKGNFPGRFSGRQFSNSRSEMNVSTLELGDSALYLCASSLGVYEQYFGPGTRLTVT.

The chain links TRBV6-2 or TRBV6-3 to TRBJ2-2; 7 bases align to TRBD2. Trimming removed 6 bases from V and 5 bases from J; junction bases left unmatched: 6. Germline loops: CDR1 MNHEY, CDR2 SVGEGT. The CDR3 has 14 amino acids. This chain's CDR3 is CASSAGGSTGELFF. CDR3 DNA: TGTGCCAGCAGCGCCGGGGGGTCGACCGGGGAGCTGTTTTTT.

The chain uses TRBV18 and TRBJ2-7; weak D call: TRBD2 (6 bases). This CDR3 spans 13 amino acids. V lost 3 bases and J 5 bases, leaving 11 bases between the germline ends. Germline V gene sequence: CDR1 KGHSH, CDR2 LQKENI. The chain's CDR3 is CASSPGSRNEQYF. CDR3 sequence (DNA): TGTGCCAGCTCACCCGGGAGTCGCAACGAGCAGTACTTC.

This chain connects TRBV9 to TRBJ1-2, with D uncertain. From germline, CDR1 is SGDLS and CDR2 YYNGEE. The germline V and J ends were trimmed by 6 bases and 3 bases, with 9 bases remaining between them. The CDR3 has 12 amino acids. CDR3 in amino acids: CASTDKDYGYTF. DNA of the CDR3: TGTGCCAGCACCGACAAAGACTATGGCTACACCTTC.

The chain recombines TRBV27 with TRBJ2-1; the match to TRBD2 covers 7 bases. Germline assignment: CDR1 MNHEY and CDR2 SMNVEV (reference sequence). The length of the CDR3 is 14 residues. Trimming removed 10 bases from V and 12 bases from J; junction bases left unmatched: 18. The chain's CDR3 is CATLKAGPSGGQFF. The CDR3 bases are TGTGCCACGTTAAAAGCGGGCCCCTCGGGGGGGCAGTTCTTC.

The chain combines TRBV2 with TRBJ2-5, with D perhaps matching TRBD2 (6 bases). The germline V gene encodes CDR1 SNHLY and CDR2 FYNNEI. Trimming removed 3 bases from V and 5 bases from J, with 16 bases in between. This CDR3 contains 15 residues. For the CDR3, the DNA is TGTGCCAGCAGTGACGGGACTGGGGCGTTGGAGACCCAGTACTTC. Protein sequence: CASSDGTGALETQYF. The full variable domain, in which reference TRBV2 and TRBJ2-5 provide the parts outside the CDR3, is EPEVTQTPSHQVTQMGQEVILRCVPISNHLYFYWYRQILGQKVEFLVSFYNNEISEKSEIFDDQFSVERPDGSNFTLKIRSTKLEDSAMYFCASSDGTGALETQYFGPGTRLLVL.

The V and J genes are TRBV4-3 and TRBJ2-7, with 7 bases matching TRBD2. J gave up 3 bases and V 4 bases, and 15 bases lay outside the gene matches. This CDR3 has 17 amino acids. Germline V gene sequence: CDR1 LGHNA, CDR2 YSLEER. This CDR3 reads CASSLPEGTKDYYEQYF. In DNA form, the CDR3 reads TGCGCCAGCAGCCTCCCGGAGGGGACTAAGGACTACTACGAGCAGTACTTC.

The rearrangement uses TRBV3-1 (or the pseudogene TRBV3-2) and TRBJ2-2; tentative D call: TRBD1 (5 bases). CDR3 length equals 14 residues. Germline V gene sequence: CDR1 LGHDT, CDR2 YNNKEL (reference sequence). Trimming removed 4 bases at V and 8 bases at J, with 14 bases between. In nucleotides, the CDR3 is TGTGCCAGCAGCCGAGCAGGGTGGGCAGGGGAGCTGTTTTTT. Its translation is CASSRAGWAGELFF.

V usage is TRBV27 and J usage is TRBJ2-7, with a tentative D call TRBD1 (7 bases). The germline gives CDR1 MNHEY, CDR2 SMNVEV (reference sequence). V was trimmed by 2 bases and J by 1 base, leaving 18 bases between them. There are 17 residues in the CDR3. The CDR3 sequence is CASSLLKTTGTSYEQYF. DNA for the CDR3: TGTGCCAGCAGTTTACTAAAGACGACAGGGACTTCCTACGAGCAGTACTTC.

This chain links TRBV7-9 with TRBJ2-2; 12 nucleotides match TRBD2. CDR3 length: 16 amino acids. J gave up 7 bases and V 5 bases, and 8 bases lay outside the gene matches. The germline V gene has CDR1 SEHNR and CDR2 FQNEAQ (reference sequence). In DNA, the CDR3 is TGTGCCAGCAGCCTCGGACTAGCGGGACTGGGCGGGGAGCTGTTTTTT. Translating gives CASSLGLAGLGGELFF.

V and J are TRBV4-1 and TRBJ2-7; 8 bases match TRBD1. Germline-derived CDR1 and CDR2 are MGHRA and YSYEKL. V gave up 1 base and J gave up 7 bases; unmatched junction bases: 6. This CDR3 is built from 14 residues. The CDR3 is CASSQGTRDREQYF. The CDR3 DNA is TGCGCCAGCAGCCAAGGAACGAGGGACAGGGAGCAGTACTTC.

The rearrangement links TRBV7-2 to TRBJ2-1; tentatively, D is TRBD2 (6 bases). V was shortened by 1 base and J by 7 bases, with 20 bases between the two germline ends. CDR1 SGHTA and CDR2 FQGNSA come from the germline V gene. The length of the CDR3 is 17 residues. The CDR3 sequence is CASSLDSWNGGENEQFF. The CDR3 DNA follows: TGTGCCAGCAGCTTAGACTCATGGAACGGGGGTGAAAATGAGCAGTTCTTC.

The chain combines TRBV5-1 with TRBJ2-1; weak D call: TRBD2 (5 bases). The CDR3 is made up of 15 amino acids. The germline V and J ends were trimmed by 0 bases and 4 bases, with 11 bases remaining between them. Germline values: CDR1 SGHRS, CDR2 YFSETQ. CDR3 protein: CASSLGSAPYNEQFF. The CDR3 DNA follows: TGCGCCAGCAGCTTGGGTAGCGCGCCGTACAATGAGCAGTTCTTC.

This chain uses TRBV7-4 with TRBJ2-7, with 7 positions matching TRBD2. The CDR3 has 17 residues. V shed 1 base, J shed 0 bases, and the junction held 9 bases outside the gene matches. Germline loops: CDR1 SGHVT, CDR2 SQSDAQ. The CDR3 DNA is TGTGCCAGCAGCTTAGTGGGTTGTGCGGGAGACTCCTACGAGCAGTACTTC. This gives the protein CASSLVGCAGDSYEQYF.

The rearrangement links TRBV7-9 to TRBJ1-1; TRBD1 matches at 8 bases. V dropped 5 bases and J dropped 6; count of bases not matched to a gene: 11. Germline V gene sequence: CDR1 SEHNR, CDR2 FQNEAQ (reference sequence). The CDR3 totals 15 residues. The CDR3 DNA reads TGTGCCAGCAGCCCCGACAGGGGACGAAGGGCTGAAGCTTTCTTT. Its translation: CASSPDRGRRAEAFF.

This clone was seen once. J is TRBJ2-2 and V is TRBV14; D is uncertain. The CDR3 sequence is 11 residues long. Germline V gene lookup returns CDR1 SGHDN and CDR2 FVKESK. Trimming pared 4 bases from V and 7 bases from J, leaving 4 bases between. The CDR3 DNA follows: TGTGCCAGCAGCCGGAGCGGGGAGCTGTTTTTT. Translated, it gives CASSRSGELFF.

V and J are TRBV4-3 and TRBJ2-3, with D possibly matching TRBD2 (5 bases). Germline loops: CDR1 LGHNA, CDR2 YSLEER. This CDR3 region has 14 residues. V was cut by 5 bases and J by 4 bases, with 13 bases left in between. Here the CDR3 reads CASSAEGVADTQYF. The CDR3 region has the DNA TGCGCCAGCAGCGCCGAGGGCGTGGCAGATACGCAGTATTTT.

This chain joins TRBV7-2 and TRBJ2-7; possibly TRBD2 for D (6 bases). The CDR3 length is 15 residues. Trimming cost V 6 bases and J 3 bases, with 18 bases left between them. The V gene's germline CDR1 is SGHTA and CDR2 FQGNSA. CDR3 coding DNA: TGTGCCAGCAGGTCTGGCGGGATCCGCGGCTACGAGCAGTACTTC. It codes for CASRSGGIRGYEQYF.

The V and J genes are TRBV27 and TRBJ1-5, with 9 nucleotides matching TRBD1. V trimming: 8 bases; J trimming: 6 bases; junction bases outside the gene matches: 8. Germline-derived CDR1 and CDR2 are MNHEY and SMNVEV (reference sequence). There are 14 residues in the CDR3. CDR3 sequence (DNA): TGTGCCAGCGGAACAGGGGGCTTGGGTCAGCCCCAGCATTTT. It codes for CASGTGGLGQPQHF.

In DNA form, the CDR3 reads TGTGCCAGTAGTATGAGTACGGGCTCTGGAAACACCATATATTTT. Encoded protein: CASSMSTGSGNTIYF. V is TRBV19 and J is TRBJ1-3; D not certain. The CDR3 length is 15 residues. The germline CDR1 and CDR2 sequences are LNHDA and SQIVND (reference sequence). The V end was cut by 3 bases, the J end by 0 bases, with 9 bases between.

This chain uses TRBV19 with TRBJ1-6, with D possibly TRBD1 on 5 matching bases. CDR1 and CDR2 from the germline V gene are LNHDA and SQIVND (reference sequence). This CDR3 has 16 residues. Trimming stripped 3 bases from V and 1 base from J, with 10 bases between. The CDR3 here is CASSITGGSYNSPLHF. The CDR3 nucleotides read TGTGCCAGTAGTATCACGGGGGGATCCTATAATTCACCCCTCCACTTT.